These 31 T cell receptor beta chains originate from one sample sequenced in a study of T cell repertoires in cytomegalovirus infection. The antigens these receptors bind are not known. TCRdb re-called the reads through MiXCR, storing one row per CDR3 protein. The table includes hundreds of thousands of distinct CDR3 sequences, about 42% detected once. This specimen was cultured PBMCs, taken from culture after CMV antigen stimulation. These receptors came from a human donor in good health (CMV status not recorded). Some clones in this sample may be carry-over from other donors' samples.

The V and J genes are TRBV4-1 and TRBJ1-4; D gene unclear. The V and J ends lost 0 bases and 8 bases respectively, with 16 bases between them. Looked up from germline, CDR1 is MGHRA and CDR2 is YSYEKL. The length of the CDR3 is 16 residues. CDR3 loop: CASSQEFSPIKEKLFF. The DNA of the CDR3 is TGCGCCAGCAGCCAAGAATTCTCCCCGATTAAGGAAAAACTGTTTTTT.

This clonotype was observed a few times. The chain couples TRBV11-2 to TRBJ2-3; D is ambiguous. CDR3 size: 14 residues. Looked up from germline, CDR1 is SGHAT and CDR2 is FQNNGV. Trimming removed 0 bases at V and 2 bases at J, with 6 bases between. The CDR3 is CASSLEPYTDTQYF. CDR3 coding DNA: TGTGCCAGCAGCTTAGAGCCTTACACAGATACGCAGTATTTT. The whole variable domain, remainder taken from reference TRBV11-2 and TRBJ2-3, is EAGVAQSPRYKIIEKRQSVAFWCNPISGHATLYWYQQILGQGPKLLIQFQNNGVVDDSQLPKDRFSAERLKGVDSTLKIQPAKLEDSAVYLCASSLEPYTDTQYFGPGTRLTVL.

The V gene is TRBV12-3 or TRBV12-4, the J gene TRBJ1-3, with 7 bases that match TRBD1. This CDR3 has 14 amino acids. Trimming cost V 4 bases and J 10 bases; bases outside gene matches: 10. The CDR3 protein is CASSSQGVKQTIYF. In DNA, the CDR3 is TGTGCCAGCAGTTCGCAGGGGGTTAAACAAACCATATATTTT.

The chain recombines TRBV11-2 with TRBJ2-1; D gene uncertain. The CDR3 contains 14 residues. Per germline, CDR1 SGHAT and CDR2 FQNNGV. V was cut by 5 bases and J by 7 bases, with 15 bases left in between. The DNA for the CDR3 is TGTGCCAGCAGCCAGTGGCGGACCGCTAATGAGCAGTTCTTC. Translated: CASSQWRTANEQFF.

The chain joins TRBV12-3 or TRBV12-4 to TRBJ2-1; no firm D call. The V end was cut by 3 bases, the J end by 9 bases, with 6 bases between. The length of the CDR3 is 11 residues. The CDR3 region is CASSLYSEQFF. The DNA for the CDR3 is TGTGCCAGCAGTTTGTATAGTGAGCAGTTCTTC.

V and J are TRBV12-3 or TRBV12-4 and TRBJ2-7; possible D gene TRBD2, 6 bases. V was cut by 5 bases and J by 5 bases, with 19 bases left in between. This CDR3 is 15 amino acids long. The DNA of the CDR3 is TGTGCCAGCAGTCGCATCCGGGACTCTTGGAACGAGCAGTACTTC. Amino acids: CASSRIRDSWNEQYF.

This clonotype turned up a few times. The rearrangement uses TRBV7-6 and TRBJ2-5, with a weak D call TRBD2 (5 bases). Germline V gene data show CDR1 as SGHVS and CDR2 as FNYEAQ. The CDR3 loop spans 15 amino acids. The V end lost 7 bases, the J end lost 0 bases, and 15 bases lay between the germline ends. CDR3 amino acids: CASTPATGYQETQYF. The CDR3 nucleotides read TGTGCCAGCACCCCCGCTACGGGGTACCAAGAGACCCAGTACTTC.

The V call is TRBV2, the J call TRBJ2-1, with 7 bases aligning to TRBD2. Germline CDR1 is SNHLY and CDR2 is FYNNEI. The trim removed 2 bases at V and 6 bases at J, leaving 16 bases unmatched. The CDR3 runs to 18 residues. CDR3 loop: CASSEMSIRGSSINEQFF. The CDR3 bases are TGTGCCAGCAGTGAAATGAGCATCCGCGGGAGCAGTATCAATGAGCAGTTCTTC.

This clonotype was observed a handful of times. The rearrangement links TRBV7-6 to TRBJ1-6, with D tentatively TRBD1 (5 bases). V lost 1 base to trimming and J lost 7 bases, with 20 bases between them. The CDR3 has 18 amino acids. Looked up from germline, CDR1 is SGHVS and CDR2 is FNYEAQ. CDR3 DNA: TGTGCCAGCAGCTTAGGTGGCGGTTCAGGGTTCGGCAATTCACCCCTCCACTTT. It specifies CASSLGGGSGFGNSPLHF.

The chain employs TRBV7-6 and TRBJ2-7; TRBD2 aligns across 8 bases. The CDR3 runs 17 residues. Germline trimming cut 5 bases from V and 2 bases from J; bases unmatched to any gene: 14. Germline V gives CDR1 SGHVS, CDR2 FNYEAQ. CDR3 amino acids: CASSTSSAGGRPYEQYF. The CDR3 coding sequence is TGTGCCAGCAGCACTTCCTCTGCGGGGGGCCGACCCTACGAGCAGTACTTC.

This clonotype was observed a handful of times. This chain links TRBV7-9 with TRBJ2-1; maybe TRBD2 (6 bases). Deletions cut 8 bases from V and 4 bases from J, with 18 bases between. The CDR3 extends over 15 amino acids. The germline V gene has CDR1 SEHNR and CDR2 FQNEAQ (reference sequence). The CDR3 coding sequence is TGTGCCAGCGGAAAGAGGGCGGGGCAGTACAATGAGCAGTTCTTC. This encodes CASGKRAGQYNEQFF.

This rearrangement joins TRBV7-6 to TRBJ2-1, with D perhaps matching TRBD2 (5 bases). The CDR3 is 13 residues long. The V end was cut by 3 bases, the J end by 5 bases, with 8 bases between. Per the germline V gene, CDR1 is SGHVS and CDR2 is FNYEAQ. The CDR3 sequence: CASSFPGDNEQFF. The CDR3 coding sequence is TGTGCCAGCAGCTTTCCCGGGGACAATGAGCAGTTCTTC.

A remark on this clonotype: A junction end diverges from the germline sequence, so it may reflect a read error. The V and J genes are TRBV4-1 and TRBJ2-7; possibly TRBD2 for D (6 bases). The CDR3 spans 15 residues. The germline gives CDR1 MGHRA, CDR2 YSYEKL. CDR3 in DNA: TGTGCCAGCAGCCAAGAGGAGGGGCAAGGGAACGAGCAGTACTTC. This sequence encodes CASSQEEGQGNEQYF.

This clonotype has a handful of counts. This chain uses TRBV7-2 with TRBJ1-5; TRBD1 matches 8 bases. The germline CDR1 and CDR2 sequences are SGHTA and FQGNSA. J was trimmed by 9 bases and V by 5 bases; bases with no gene match: 9. This CDR3 is built from 14 residues. The CDR3 reads CASSIGQGGGPQHF. The CDR3 coding sequence is TGTGCCAGCAGCATCGGACAGGGTGGAGGGCCCCAGCATTTT.

As to this clonotype: One end of the junction does not line up with germline, which may come from a read error. This chain connects TRBV4-1 to TRBJ2-7, with TRBD2 identical over 9 bases. This CDR3 spans 15 amino acids. Germline V gene data show CDR1 as MGHRA and CDR2 as YSYEKL. CDR3 protein: CASGGFGEHPYEQYF. Written as DNA, the CDR3 is TGTGCCAGCGGGGGGTTCGGGGAACACCCCTACGAGCAGTACTTC.

A few counts support this clonotype. This sequence joins TRBV7-8 and TRBJ2-7; 7 nucleotides agree with TRBD1. The V gene's germline CDR1 is SGHVS and CDR2 FQNEAQ. The CDR3 is 15 amino acids. V shed 0 bases and J 2 bases; nucleotides not matched to a gene: 4. The CDR3 DNA reads TGTGCCAGCAGCTTAGCGTTCGGACAGGCCTACGAGCAGTACTTC. Protein: CASSLAFGQAYEQYF.

This clonotype was found once. V and J are TRBV25-1 and TRBJ2-1; maybe TRBD2 (7 bases). This CDR3 spans 13 amino acids. The germline gives CDR1 MGHDK, CDR2 SYGVNS. Trimming took 4 bases from V and 7 from J, leaving 11 bases between them. The chain's CDR3 is CASSAGGWNEQFF. The CDR3 nucleotides are TGTGCCAGCAGTGCGGGGGGCTGGAATGAGCAGTTCTTC. Full variable domain (outside the CDR3, taken from reference TRBV25-1 and TRBJ2-1): EADIYQTPRYLVIGTGKKITLECSQTMGHDKMYWYQQDPGMELHLIHYSYGVNSTEKGDLSSESTVSRIRTEHFPLTLESARPSHTSQYLCASSAGGWNEQFFGPGTRLTVL.

This clonotype was picked up a small number of times. The chain uses TRBV7-8 and TRBJ2-5; 12 bases fit TRBD2. Trimming took 10 bases from V and 9 from J; bases not matched to a gene: 18. Germline loops: CDR1 SGHVS, CDR2 FQNEAQ. The CDR3 contains 16 residues. This chain's CDR3 is CATRTSGAASQGAQYF. The CDR3 DNA sequence: TGTGCCACCAGGACTAGCGGGGCCGCCTCACAAGGCGCCCAGTACTTC.

This sequence joins TRBV28 and TRBJ2-5; 9 nucleotides line up with TRBD2. This CDR3 has 16 residues. Trimming took 6 bases from V and 5 from J; bases not matched to a gene: 13. The V gene's germline CDR1 is MDHEN and CDR2 SYDVKM. DNA for the CDR3: TGTGCCAGCAGACGGGGCGGGGGGGCCGGGGAGGAGACCCAGTACTTC. It translates to CASRRGGGAGEETQYF.

In this sample, this clonotype turned up a few times. V usage is TRBV7-2 and J usage is TRBJ2-7; 13 bases map to TRBD2. Germline V CDR1 and CDR2: SGHTA, FQGNSA. The J segment lost 4 bases and the V segment lost 5 bases, leaving 2 bases of the junction unmatched. This CDR3 comprises 14 residues. CDR3 protein: CASSEGLAGYEQYF. In DNA form, the CDR3 reads TGTGCCAGCAGCGAGGGACTAGCGGGGTACGAGCAGTACTTC.

This clonotype has only a few counts. The V gene is TRBV15, the J gene TRBJ2-5, with D perhaps matching TRBD1 (6 bases). V gave up 8 bases and J gave up 4 bases, with 11 bases separating them. This CDR3 is built from 12 residues. Germline CDR1 LNHNV, CDR2 YYDKDF (reference sequence). Written as DNA, the CDR3 is TGTGCCACCCGGGACATCACAGAGACCCAGTACTTC. Its protein product is CATRDITETQYF.

The chain uses TRBV12-3 or TRBV12-4 and TRBJ1-6; D unresolved. Deletions cut 2 bases from V and 3 bases from J, with 11 bases between. The CDR3 extends over 16 amino acids. CDR3 amino acids: CASSLKGLHYNSPLHF. DNA for the CDR3: TGTGCCAGCAGTTTAAAAGGACTCCACTATAATTCACCCCTCCACTTT.

Only a few counts were recorded for this clonotype. J is TRBJ1-1 and V is TRBV4-1; 9 bases match TRBD1. In germline, CDR1 is MGHRA, CDR2 YSYEKL. This CDR3 is 17 amino acids long. After removal of 4 bases from V and 0 bases from J, the junction contained 9 bases not matched to a gene. The CDR3 sequence is CASSLTRDRVVNTEAFF. The CDR3 region has the DNA TGCGCCAGCAGCCTGACCAGGGACAGGGTCGTGAACACTGAAGCTTTCTTT.

The V and J genes are TRBV7-2 and TRBJ1-4, with 10 bases fitting TRBD1. From germline, CDR1 is SGHTA and CDR2 FQGNSA. The trim removed 5 bases at V and 8 bases at J, leaving 8 bases unmatched. The CDR3 extends over 15 amino acids. CDR3 coding DNA: TGTGCCAGCAGCCGGAGCGGGACAGGGGAGGAAAAACTGTTTTTT. Protein product: CASSRSGTGEEKLFF.

The rearrangement uses TRBV7-2 and TRBJ2-1, with TRBD2 matching 15 bases. This CDR3 is built from 15 residues. Germline V gene lookup returns CDR1 SGHTA and CDR2 FQGNSA. Unmatched junction bases numbered 4, after V lost 5 bases and J lost 8 bases. The CDR3 nucleotides are TGTGCCAGCAGCCGGACTAGCGGGGGGGCGTATGAGCAGTTCTTC. It is translated as CASSRTSGGAYEQFF.

V gene TRBV6-2 or TRBV6-3 combines with J gene TRBJ1-5, with 9 positions matching TRBD1. V gave up 7 bases and J gave up 0 bases; unmatched junction bases: 10. The CDR3 length is 17 residues. Looked up from germline, CDR1 is MNHEY and CDR2 is SVGEGT. Here the CDR3 DNA reads TGTGCCAGCAACCGAGACAGGGGGGAATATAGCAATCAGCCCCAGCATTTT. Its protein product is CASNRDRGEYSNQPQHF.

This clonotype has a handful of counts. The chain carries TRBV6-1 and TRBJ1-1; no clear D. The CDR3 runs to 15 residues. Germline loops: CDR1 MNHNS, CDR2 SASEGT. V lost 6 bases and J 1 base, leaving 15 bases between the germline ends. CDR3 nucleotide sequence: TGTGCCAGCAGGGTGAGTGTAACACGGAACACTGAAGCTTTCTTT. Its translation: CASRVSVTRNTEAFF.

The chain links TRBV15 to TRBJ2-3, with 9 bases that match TRBD2. The CDR3 covers 15 residues. From germline, CDR1 is LNHNV and CDR2 YYDKDF (reference sequence). V lost 8 bases and J lost 6; bases outside the gene matches: 12. The CDR3 reads CATRPSGDLLDTQYF. DNA of the CDR3: TGTGCCACCCGACCTAGCGGGGATCTGTTGGATACGCAGTATTTT.

There are a few counts of this clonotype. The chain is built from TRBV27 and TRBJ1-1, with D unresolved. CDR1 is MNHEY and CDR2 is SMNVEV in the germline V gene (reference sequence). The V end was cut by 3 bases, the J end by 1 base, with 6 bases between. The CDR3 is made up of 13 amino acids. The CDR3 bases are TGTGCCAGCAGTTTTTTCCCGAACACTGAAGCTTTCTTT. This sequence encodes CASSFFPNTEAFF.

V gene TRBV19 combines with J gene TRBJ2-6; TRBD1 is a possible D gene (6 bases). V was pared by 5 bases and J by 3 bases, with 17 bases between. The germline CDR1 and CDR2 sequences are LNHDA and SQIVND (reference sequence). The CDR3 runs 17 residues. As DNA, the CDR3 is TGTGCCAGTAGTCCGAGGGCCGGGACAAGTGGGGCCAACGTCCTGACTTTC. Translation: CASSPRAGTSGANVLTF.

The V gene is TRBV18, the J gene TRBJ1-4; the D is unclear. Germline CDR1 reads KGHSH; CDR2 reads LQKENI. Between the trimmed V and J ends, which lost 0 bases and 0 bases, there was a span of 5 bases. The CDR3 has 15 amino acids. The CDR3 protein is CASSPPAATNEKLFF. DNA of the CDR3: TGTGCCAGCTCACCACCGGCGGCAACTAATGAAAAACTGTTTTTT. Drawing the rest from reference TRBV18 and TRBJ1-4, the complete variable domain is NAGVMQNPRHLVRRRGQEARLRCSPMKGHSHVYWYRQLPEEGLKFMVYLQKENIIDESGMPKERFSAEFPKEGPSILRIQQVVRGDSAAYFCASSPPAATNEKLFFGSGTQLSVL.